Sequencing of this TCR beta chain was carried out in a study of T cell changes during pregnancy in multiple sclerosis (dated by TCRdb to about 2019). Turning to the overall study: The study looked at changes in the T cell repertoire across pregnancy in women with multiple sclerosis.

Turning to this clone: It has no known antigen specificity. Base qualities are not at hand, and no much larger clone is one base apart.

From the germline V gene (reference sequence), CDR1 is MNHEY and CDR2 is SMNVEV. Germline trimming amounts to 7 bases on V and 11 bases on J, with 16 as the count of junction bases outside the gene matches. The CDR3 numbers 15 residues from cysteine through phenylalanine. Here the CDR3 DNA is all that survives: 45 bases in frame from base 1. The method was the immunoSEQ multiplex PCR assay. TCRdb retrieved this table from immuneACCESS and kept in-frame rearrangements only. Not all clones are present; in checked studies, unresolved V genes account for under half, and no reason is known for the remainder. This sample lists about 36,000 clones; roughly 91% were detected once. The ten largest clones capture 0.47% of the sample.

The sequence derives from a female donor in good health, enrolled as a control in a pregnancy study. The V gene is TRBV27 and the J gene is TRBJ2-1, and 8 bases in between align with TRBD2. Here the sequenced sample was CD4+ T cells from peripheral blood mononuclear cells, taken in the second trimester of pregnancy. The CDR3: CASTLGIAGSKKQFF. The DNA sequence follows: TGTGCCAGCACCCTGGGAATAGCGGGGAGTAAGAAGCAGTTCTTC.